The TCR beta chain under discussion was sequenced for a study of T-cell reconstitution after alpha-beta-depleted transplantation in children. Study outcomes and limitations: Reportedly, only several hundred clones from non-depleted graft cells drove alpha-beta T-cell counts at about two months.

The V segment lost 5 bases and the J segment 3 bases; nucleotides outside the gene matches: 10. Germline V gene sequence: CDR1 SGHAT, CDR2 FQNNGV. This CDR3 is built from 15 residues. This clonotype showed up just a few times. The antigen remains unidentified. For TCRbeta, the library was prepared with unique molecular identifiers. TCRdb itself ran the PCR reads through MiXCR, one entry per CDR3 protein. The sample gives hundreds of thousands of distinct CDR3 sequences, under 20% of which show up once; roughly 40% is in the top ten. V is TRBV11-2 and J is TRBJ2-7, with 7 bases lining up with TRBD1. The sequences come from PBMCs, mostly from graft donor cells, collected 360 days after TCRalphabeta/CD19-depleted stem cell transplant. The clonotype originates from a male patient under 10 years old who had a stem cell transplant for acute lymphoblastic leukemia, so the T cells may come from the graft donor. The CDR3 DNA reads TGTGCCAGCAGCCCCCGACAGGGACCCTACTACGAGCAGTACTTC. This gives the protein CASSPRQGPYYEQYF.